This T cell receptor (beta chain) is from a study of a mutant IDH1 vaccine in newly diagnosed glioma. Study at large: Treated patients comprised about 60% males and 37.5% females, mean age about 38 years. Former treatment meant radiotherapy, temozolomide, or both; the majority had gotten both.

TCRdb keeps only in-frame clones here, not all; method: immunoSEQ multiplex PCR. This sample yields tens of thousands of clones, of which about 74% are seen a single time; 1.5% to 2% belongs to the top ten. Germline CDR1 is SGHDN and CDR2 is FVKESK. The CDR3 contains 16 residues. Deletions cut 1 base from V and 0 bases from J, with 10 bases between. Notes on this clone: No antigen is known for it.

Study-wide results and caveats: Roughly 92% of patients showed vaccine-induced immune responses across multiple MHC alleles. Apparently, pseudoprogression bore no relation to changes among the top peripheral T cell clonotypes.

Time point reported: baseline, week 1 (first vaccination visit). Treatment noted: pre-vaccination baseline after standard-of-care therapy. The clonotype comes from a woman aged 40 to 49 with glioma. The rearrangement links TRBV14 to TRBJ1-3; D is undetermined. This sample comprised PBMCs, obtained from a glioma patient treated with radiotherapy, temozolomide or both. The CDR3 region has the DNA TGTGCCAGCAGCCAAGCGTTAGGAGGCTCTGGAAACACCATATATTTT. It encodes CASSQALGGSGNTIYF.